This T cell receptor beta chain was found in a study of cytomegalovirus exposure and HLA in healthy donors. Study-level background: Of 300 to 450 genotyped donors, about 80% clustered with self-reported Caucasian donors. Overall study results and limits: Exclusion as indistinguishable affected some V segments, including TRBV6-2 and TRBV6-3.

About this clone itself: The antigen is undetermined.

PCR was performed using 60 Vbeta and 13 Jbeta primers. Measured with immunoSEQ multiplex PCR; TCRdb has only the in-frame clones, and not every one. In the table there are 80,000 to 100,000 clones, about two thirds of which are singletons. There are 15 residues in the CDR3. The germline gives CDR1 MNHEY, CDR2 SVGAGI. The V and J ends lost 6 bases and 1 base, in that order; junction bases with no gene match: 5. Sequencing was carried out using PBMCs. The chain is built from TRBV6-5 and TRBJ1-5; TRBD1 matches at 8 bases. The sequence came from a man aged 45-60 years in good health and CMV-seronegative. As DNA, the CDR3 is TGTGCCAGCAGGAGACAGGGGTTCAGCAATCAGCCCCAGCATTTT. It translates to CASRRQGFSNQPQHF.